This T cell receptor beta chain comes out of a study of shared clonotypes between healthy human individuals. CDR1 and CDR2 from the germline V gene are SNHLY and FYNNEI. V was shortened by 9 bases and J by 2 bases, with 17 bases between the two germline ends. The CDR3 extends over 15 amino acids. Positively selected for CCR7, the CD45RO-negative cells used as naive CD8 cells excluded terminally differentiated effector memory CD45RA+ cells. The donors, all of them Caucasian adults, lived in Nashville, Tennessee. Only in-frame clones appear in the TCRdb table, and some are missing; sequencing was by immunoSEQ multiplex PCR. This sample has around 2.1 million clones; 85% to 95% occur once, and the top ten carry around 1.7%.

The clonotype was recovered from a man aged 18 to 30 in good health. Some clones in this sample may be carry-over from other donors' samples. The V call is TRBV2, the J call TRBJ2-1; D is possibly TRBD2 (5 bases). Material for sequencing was naive CD8+ T cells from PBMCs. The CDR3 sequence: CARGKEAGPYNEQFF. The CDR3 DNA is TGTGCCAGGGGAAAGGAGGCGGGCCCCTACAATGAGCAGTTCTTC.